A selection of T cell receptor beta chains follows, all from one sample in a study of blood T cells in healthy people across ages. MiXCR, applied by TCRdb to the 5' RACE reads, yields one record per CDR3 protein. Here the sample spans about 970,000 distinct CDR3 sequences, around 54% being singletons. The sample comprised blood. These receptors all come from a woman in her fifties or sixties in good health. Both conserved end residues are part of each CDR3. D genes are given only for firm matches. For some rows the clone size is stated as once, few or many, or as a class when expanded; others skip it.

j_call d_call v_call clone_size cdr3_nt cdr3_aa
TRBJ2-7 - TRBV4-3 few TGCGCCAGCAGCCAAGTTAGGGGATTCCTTCAGGAGCAGTACTTC CASSQVRGFLQEQYF
TRBJ2-1 - TRBV6-6 - TGTGCCAGCAGTTTCCGACGGGTAGAGCAGTTCTTC CASSFRRVEQFF
TRBJ1-2 TRBD1 TRBV5-1 - TGCGCCAGCAGCTTGGACCCGGGACAGGTTATCTATGGCTACACCTTC CASSLDPGQVIYGYTF
TRBJ2-7 TRBD2 TRBV4-2 few TGTGCCAGCAGCCAAGCGGGATCCGGGACTAGCGGGAGGGGTGAGCAGTACTTC CASSQAGSGTSGRGEQYF
TRBJ1-1 - TRBV28 - TGTGCCAGCACCCCGGGGGGTGCCACTGAAGCTTTCTTT CASTPGGATEAFF
TRBJ2-3 - TRBV7-2 - TGTGCCAGCAGCTTGGAGGTTCAAAGGGCAGATACGCAGTATTTT CASSLEVQRADTQYF
TRBJ1-2 - TRBV27 once TGTGCCAGCAGTTTATCCGGGGTCGGCTGTGGCTACACCTTC CASSLSGVGCGYTF
TRBJ2-5 - TRBV18 - TGTGCCAGCTCACCACCGGGAGGTATTAGGGAGACCCAGTACTTC CASSPPGGIRETQYF
TRBJ2-7 - TRBV5-6 - TGTGCCAGCAGGGGGAGCGGGCGCTCCTACGAGCAGTACTTC CASRGSGRSYEQYF
TRBJ2-5 - TRBV2 - TGTGCCAGCAGGCCTGACTGGGAGACCCAGTACTTC CASRPDWETQYF
TRBJ2-7 TRBD1 TRBV7-9 - TGTGCCAGCAGCTTATATAGGGGGACAGGGGAATACGAGCAGTACTTC CASSLYRGTGEYEQYF
TRBJ1-1 - TRBV6-5 - TGTGCCAGCAGTTACTCGAAGGGTTCCGGCACTGAAGCTTTCTTT CASSYSKGSGTEAFF
TRBJ2-1 TRBD2 TRBV7-2 - TGTGCCAGCAGCACCCGTGGCGGGAGCTATGAGCAGTTCTTC CASSTRGGSYEQFF
TRBJ2-5 TRBD2 TRBV12-3/TRBV12-4 - TGTGCCAGCAGGGGAGCGGGAGAGCACATTCGGTACTTC CASRGAGEHIRYF
TRBJ2-7 - TRBV20-1 - TGCAGTGCTAGTCATCGCTACGAGCAGTACTTC CSASHRYEQYF
TRBJ2-2 - TRBV12-3/TRBV12-4 - TGTGCCAGCAGCTCGACGAGGGAGCTGTTTTTT CASSSTRELFF
TRBJ2-6 - TRBV28 few TGTGCCAGCAGTTTAGAATATAGGGTATCTGGGGCCAACGTCCTGACTTTC CASSLEYRVSGANVLTF
TRBJ1-5 TRBD1 TRBV20-1 - TGCAGTGCCTGGGACAGGGGCGATTCATTTCAGCCCCAGCATTTT CSAWDRGDSFQPQHF
TRBJ1-2 - TRBV4-2 few TGTGCCAGCAGCCAAGATAGGAGGGTAAACTATGGCTACACCTTC CASSQDRRVNYGYTF
TRBJ2-6 - TRBV6-5 - TGTGCCAGCAGTTACTCTACCGCGGCTGGGGCCAACGTCCTGACTTTC CASSYSTAAGANVLTF
TRBJ2-3 - TRBV7-3 few TGTGCCAGCAGCCCCTTTGGGGGCGCGGAAGATACGCAGTATTTT CASSPFGGAEDTQYF